The 24 T cell receptor beta chains below were found in one sample sequenced in a study of glioma-infiltrating T cells. Amplification of TCR alpha and beta CDR3 regions from RNA used iRepertoire nested multiplex PCR. TCRdb re-called the multiplex PCR reads with MiXCR, one entry per CDR3 protein. This sample yields approximately 120,000 distinct CDR3 sequences, of which 25% to 30% are seen a single time; roughly a third belongs to the top ten. The sample was glioma tissue, nonneoplastic brain tissue, or PBMCs (not recorded which). The receptors shown here come from a human donor with low-grade glioma or glioblastoma, undergoing nonglioma brain surgery, or in good health (not recorded which).

This clonotype was seen a few times. The chain employs TRBV6-4 and TRBJ1-2, with no clear D. This CDR3 comprises 11 residues. Germline V gives CDR1 MRHNA, CDR2 SNTAGT. V lost 0 bases and J 4 bases, leaving 0 bases between the germline ends. CDR3 nucleotides: TGTGCCAGCAGTGACTCCTATGGCTACACCTTC. Protein sequence: CASSDSYGYTF.

This clonotype was counted between two and nine times. Here the CDR3 reads CASKSGGEGTWTEAFF. The CDR3 bases are TGTGCCAGTAAAAGCGGGGGGGAGGGTACGTGGACTGAAGCTTTCTTT. The gene calls are TRBV19 and TRBJ1-1, with D maybe TRBD1 (5 bases). V was pared by 7 bases and J by 5 bases, with 23 bases between. The V gene's germline CDR1 is LNHDA and CDR2 SQIVND (reference sequence). The CDR3 is 16 residues long.

This clonotype was detected many times. The V gene is TRBV3-1, the J gene TRBJ1-1; tentative D call: TRBD1 (6 bases). V shed 4 bases and J shed 7 bases, with 7 bases lying between them. CDR1 and CDR2 from the germline V gene are LGHDT and YNNKEL (reference sequence). There are 11 residues in the CDR3. CDR3 nucleotides: TGTGCCAGCAGCCGGGGGCTTGAAGCTTTCTTT. Translation: CASSRGLEAFF.

About this clonotype itself: With a much larger clone just one base away, this may be a read error. The V gene is TRBV4-1, the J gene TRBJ2-1, with D possibly matching TRBD2 (5 bases). The CDR3 has 15 residues. Per germline, CDR1 MGHRA and CDR2 YSYEKL. Trimming removed 7 bases at V and 4 bases at J, with 17 bases between. CDR3 DNA sequence: TGCGCCAGCACCCGGGCTGTAGCGTCTTACAATGAGCAGTTCTTC. This encodes CASTRAVASYNEQFF.

This clonotype was picked up many times. The chain uses TRBV27 and TRBJ2-1; 7 bases align to TRBD2. V was clipped by 3 bases and J by 6 bases; unmatched bases: 8. This CDR3 region has 15 residues. Germline V gene data show CDR1 as MNHEY and CDR2 as SMNVEV (reference sequence). In DNA, the CDR3 is TGTGCCAGCAGTTTCTCGGCGGGAGCGGGCAATGAGCAGTTCTTC. Protein: CASSFSAGAGNEQFF.

This clonotype was counted at least ten times. V gene TRBV7-2 combines with J gene TRBJ1-6; 7 positions match TRBD1. The CDR3 consists of 14 residues. Germline lookup yields CDR1 SGHTA and CDR2 FQGNSA. J was trimmed by 9 bases and V by 1 base; bases with no gene match: 3. The DNA for the CDR3 is TGTGCCAGCAGCTTAGTGGCAGGGGGTTCACCCCTCCACTTT. This sequence encodes CASSLVAGGSPLHF.

This clonotype has only a few counts. This may arise from a read error, as a much more abundant clone is one base away. The chain employs TRBV7-2 and TRBJ1-5, with D maybe TRBD1 (6 bases). Looked up from germline, CDR1 is SGHTA and CDR2 is FQGNSA. Trimming stripped 5 bases from V and 6 bases from J, with 11 bases between. This CDR3 has 13 residues. This CDR3 is CASSLTDSQPQHF. CDR3 bases: TGTGCCAGCAGCCTCACGGACAGTCAGCCCCAGCATTTT.

Many counts were recorded for this clonotype. V usage is TRBV18 and J usage is TRBJ1-2, with D perhaps matching TRBD1 (6 bases). Germline V CDR1 and CDR2: KGHSH, LQKENI. With 4 bases removed from V and 10 bases from J, the gap between germline ends came to 19 bases. This CDR3 comprises 14 residues. Here the CDR3 reads CASSQRGTFADYTF. The CDR3, as DNA: TGTGCCAGCTCACAGAGGGGGACCTTCGCGGACTACACCTTC.

This rearrangement joins TRBV5-4 to TRBJ1-1, with D perhaps matching TRBD1 (5 bases). This CDR3 is 13 amino acids long. The germline CDR1 and CDR2 sequences are SGHNT and YYREEE (reference sequence). V dropped 3 bases and J dropped 6 bases, with 12 bases sitting between them. CDR3 loop: CASSSFRGAEAFF. The CDR3, as DNA: TGTGCCAGCAGCTCGTTTCGGGGCGCTGAAGCTTTCTTT. Full variable domain (missing parts from reference TRBV5-4 and TRBJ1-1): ETGVTQSPTHLIKTRGQQVTLRCSSQSGHNTVSWYQQALGQGPQFIFQYYREEENGRGNFPPRFSGLQFPNYSSELNVNALELDDSALYLCASSSFRGAEAFFGQGTRLTVV.

Many counts were recorded for this clonotype. In DNA, the CDR3 is TGTGCCACCAGTGACCTAACACTACAGGGACCGAATGAAAAACTGTTTTTT. Translation: CATSDLTLQGPNEKLFF. This chain connects TRBV24-1 to TRBJ1-4, with D tentatively TRBD1 (6 bases). This CDR3 region has 17 residues. CDR1 and CDR2 (germline): KGHDR, SFDVKD. V was cut by 4 bases and J by 5 bases, with 19 bases left in between.

A word on this clonotype: This could be a read error, since a much larger clone is one nucleotide away. CDR3 nucleotide sequence: TGTGCCAGCGCTGGCGGGAACCACAATGAGCAGTTCTTC. Its translation: CASAGGNHNEQFF. The genes are TRBV12-3 or TRBV12-4 and TRBJ2-1, with TRBD2 as a possible D gene (6 bases). CDR3 length: 13 residues. V lost 8 bases to trimming and J lost 5 bases, with 13 bases between them.

In regard to this clonotype: A much larger clone differs by one base, so this may be a read error. V is TRBV7-9 and J is TRBJ1-3, with D perhaps matching TRBD1 (5 bases). Germline V gives CDR1 SEHNR, CDR2 FQNEAQ (reference sequence). This CDR3 spans 15 amino acids. The CDR3 DNA sequence: TGTGCCAGCAGCTCACAGGTGGTCTCTGAAAACACCATATATTTT. It translates to CASSSQVVSENTIYF.

This clonotype was counted ten times or more. The rearrangement links TRBV5-1 to TRBJ1-5; 9 nucleotides align to TRBD1. There are 15 residues in the CDR3. The germline V gene encodes CDR1 SGHRS and CDR2 YFSETQ. Losses at the gene ends were 0 bases for V and 7 bases for J; bases not matched to a gene: 5. The CDR3 sequence: CASSLEGQGYQPQHF. DNA of the CDR3: TGCGCCAGCAGCTTGGAGGGACAGGGTTACCAGCCCCAGCATTTT.

This clonotype was recorded at least ten times. This may arise from a read error, as a much more abundant clone is one base away. The chain is built from TRBV27 and TRBJ2-7, with D possibly being TRBD2 (5 bases). This CDR3 is 14 amino acids long. Germline CDR1 is MNHEY and CDR2 is SMNVEV (reference sequence). The CDR3 loop is CASSSSWSDYGQYF. CDR3 DNA: TGTGCCAGCAGTTCCTCGTGGTCTGACTACGGGCAGTACTTC.

This clonotype was counted many times. The genes are TRBV7-9 and TRBJ2-3; 8 bases align to TRBD1. V shed 2 bases, J shed 2 bases, and the junction held 9 bases outside the gene matches. Germline V gene lookup returns CDR1 SEHNR and CDR2 FQNEAQ (reference sequence). The CDR3 covers 17 residues. The CDR3 loop reads CASSLPLTGAFTDTQYF. The DNA of the CDR3 is TGTGCCAGCAGCTTACCCTTGACAGGGGCCTTCACAGATACGCAGTATTTT.

This clonotype appeared many times. The V gene is TRBV5-1, the J gene TRBJ2-7; 9 nucleotides align to TRBD2. CDR3 length: 14 amino acids. J was trimmed by 0 bases and V by 7 bases; bases with no gene match: 5. Germline CDR1 SGHRS, CDR2 YFSETQ. This CDR3 is CASSLAGVSYEQYF. The CDR3 nucleotides read TGCGCCAGCTCCTTAGCGGGAGTCTCCTACGAGCAGTACTTC. Full variable domain (outside the CDR3, taken from reference TRBV5-1 and TRBJ2-7): KAGVTQTPRYLIKTRGQQVTLSCSPISGHRSVSWYQQTPGQGLQFLFEYFSETQRNKGNFPGRFSGRQFSNSRSEMNVSTLELGDSALYLCASSLAGVSYEQYFGPGTRLTVT.

At least ten counts were recorded for this clonotype. The chain links TRBV29-1 to TRBJ1-1; TRBD1 matches at 7 bases. The CDR3 runs to 12 residues. The germline CDR1 and CDR2 sequences are SQVTM and ANQGSEA. With 5 bases clipped from V and 4 bases from J, the junction kept 4 bases outside the gene matches. The CDR3 DNA reads TGCAGCGTTTACGAGGGGGCCACTGAAGCTTTCTTT. This gives the protein CSVYEGATEAFF.

This clonotype has ten or more counts. V usage is TRBV7-8 and J usage is TRBJ2-7; no reliable D call. V lost 2 bases and J 2 bases, leaving 13 bases between the germline ends. Germline CDR1 and CDR2: SGHVS and FQNEAQ. This CDR3 is built from 15 residues. Here the CDR3 DNA reads TGTGCCAGCAGCTTATTGGGGATGTGGCCCTACGAGCAGTACTTC. As protein: CASSLLGMWPYEQYF. Based on the CDR3 plus reference TRBV7-8 and TRBJ2-7, the full variable domain is GAGVSQSPRYKVAKRGQDVALRCDPISGHVSLFWYQQALGQGPEFLTYFQNEAQLDKSGLPSDRFFAERPEGSVSTLKIQRTQQEDSAVYLCASSLLGMWPYEQYFGPGTRLTVT.

At least ten counts were recorded for this clonotype. The chain recombines TRBV20-1 with TRBJ1-5; D call uncertain. CDR1 is DFQATT and CDR2 is SNEGSKA in the germline V gene (reference sequence). Trimming shortened V by 1 base and J by 4 bases, and 17 bases separated the two germline ends. This CDR3 has 16 residues. The CDR3 DNA reads as TGCAGTGCTAGAGCAAAAGGAAATACCCCAAATCAGCCCCAGCATTTT. Protein product: CSARAKGNTPNQPQHF.

This clonotype was detected many times. The J gene is TRBJ2-1, the V gene TRBV15; D is ambiguous. V was pared by 0 bases and J by 3 bases, with 15 bases between. This CDR3 has 17 residues. Germline assignment: CDR1 LNHNV and CDR2 YYDKDF (reference sequence). The DNA of the CDR3 is TGTGCCACCAGCAGAGATGCGGTGACACGAAGCTACAATGAGCAGTTCTTC. Its protein product is CATSRDAVTRSYNEQFF.

V usage is TRBV30 and J usage is TRBJ2-1; D may be TRBD2 (5 bases). The V end was cut by 8 bases, the J end by 7 bases, with 21 bases between. Germline V CDR1 and CDR2: GTSNPN, SVGIG (reference sequence). The CDR3 extends over 14 amino acids. The CDR3 nucleotides read TGTGCCATGAAGCTGGCGGGCCTTAAAAATGAGCAGTTCTTC. This translates into CAMKLAGLKNEQFF.

This clonotype has at least ten counts. The gene calls are TRBV29-1 and TRBJ2-7; D may be TRBD1 (5 bases). Germline V gene sequence: CDR1 SQVTM, CDR2 ANQGSEA. Trimming pared 7 bases from V and 3 bases from J, leaving 10 bases between. The CDR3 covers 11 residues. Here the CDR3 reads CSGLQGYEQYF. CDR3 sequence (DNA): TGCAGCGGACTTCAGGGCTACGAGCAGTACTTC.

Concerning this clonotype: A clone one base away is much larger, so this may be a read error. This rearrangement joins TRBV15 to TRBJ2-1; 10 bases agree with TRBD1. This CDR3 has 15 amino acids. Germline V gene data show CDR1 as LNHNV and CDR2 as YYDKDF (reference sequence). As DNA, the CDR3 is TGTGCCACCAGCCCCCGGGACAGGGGATTCAATGGGCAGTTCTTC. Translated: CATSPRDRGFNGQFF.

Details on this clonotype: Since a much larger clone is just one base distant, this may be a read error. V gene TRBV29-1 combines with J gene TRBJ1-1; D gene unclear. The length of the CDR3 is 13 residues. Per the germline V gene, CDR1 is SQVTM and CDR2 is ANQGSEA. Written as DNA, the CDR3 is TGCAGCGTTGATAGGCGGTTGAAAACTGAAGCTTTCTTT. This sequence encodes CSVDRRLKTEAFF.